Listed here is a single T cell receptor (beta chain). As yet, its antigen is unknown. TCRdb recomputed calls from the RT-PCR reads with MiXCR, one row per CDR3 protein. This table has around 790,000 distinct CDR3 sequences, 21% appearing once. The length of the CDR3 is 15 residues. CDR1 and CDR2 (germline): LGHDT, YNNKEL (reference sequence). V lost 3 bases and J 0 bases, leaving 11 bases between the germline ends. This sample is part of a study of response to subunit inactivated influenza vaccine. The study's findings and limits: The authors put forward the suggestion that each seasonal influenza vaccination may bring in only a limited number of new T cells.

Sequenced material: PBMCs from blood, taken 4 to 6 days after vaccination. The origin of this receptor is a man aged 50-59 years who received an inactivated influenza vaccine. The chain recombines TRBV3-1 with TRBJ1-1, with D uncertain. The CDR3 region has the DNA TGTGCCAGCAGCCAGAGTGGAGTATTGAACACTGAAGCTTTCTTT. Translation: CASSQSGVLNTEAFF.